The table lists the clone carrying this T cell receptor beta chain with a count of one. The data were obtained in a study of blood T cell repertoires in COVID-19. Study in general: The United States, Italy and Spain provided the acute and convalescent COVID-19 samples. Sample material is recorded as cDNA or gDNA derived from T cells, B-cell-depleted T cells, or PBMCs.

The germline V gene has CDR1 SGHDT and CDR2 YYEEEE. V lost 4 bases, J lost 0 bases, and 19 bases lay in between. This CDR3 contains 17 residues. Authors' data handling: Reference gene primer amplification gave estimated nucleated cell counts. TCRdb's copy holds only in-frame clones and misses some; the assay was immunoSEQ multiplex PCR. Clonal size and the V and J genes are those of that table, whereas D and trimming came from the DNA. The sample has roughly 90,000 clones, roughly four fifths seen once. This clonotype was sampled from a woman aged 70-85 years with acute or convalescent COVID-19. V and J are TRBV5-6 and TRBJ1-1; D not certain. Input material: peripheral blood. CDR3: CASSGFGIIVMNTEAFF. CDR3 in DNA: TGTGCCAGCAGCGGATTCGGGATTATCGTAATGAACACTGAAGCTTTCTTT.